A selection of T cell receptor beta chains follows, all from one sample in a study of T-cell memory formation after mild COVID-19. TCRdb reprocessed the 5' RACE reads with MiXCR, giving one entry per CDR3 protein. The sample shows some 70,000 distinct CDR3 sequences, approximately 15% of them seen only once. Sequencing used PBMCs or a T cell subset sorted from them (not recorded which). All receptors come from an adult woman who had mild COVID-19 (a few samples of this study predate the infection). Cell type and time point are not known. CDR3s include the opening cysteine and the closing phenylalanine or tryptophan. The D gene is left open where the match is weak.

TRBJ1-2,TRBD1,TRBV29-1,CSVMGQGGYTF
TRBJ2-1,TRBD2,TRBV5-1,CATQIAGDNEQFF
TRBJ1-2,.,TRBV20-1,CSALRADYGYTF
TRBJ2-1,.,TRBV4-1,CASSQVASREQFF
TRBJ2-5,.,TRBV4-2,CASSQGGFQETQYF
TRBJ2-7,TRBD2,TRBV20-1,CSAFSGSSYEQYF
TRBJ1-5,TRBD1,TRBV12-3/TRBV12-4,CASSPERDRLGFSNQPQHF
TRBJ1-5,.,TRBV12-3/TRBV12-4,CASRGGESNQPQHF
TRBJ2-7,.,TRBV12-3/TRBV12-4,CASSFGHSYEQYF
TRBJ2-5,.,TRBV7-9,CASSPRSRERQETQYF
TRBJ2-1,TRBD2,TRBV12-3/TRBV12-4,CASSLWLAGPYNEQFF
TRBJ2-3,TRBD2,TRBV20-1,CSARDKRLAGALSTDTQYF
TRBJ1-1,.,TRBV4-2,CASSGVEAFF
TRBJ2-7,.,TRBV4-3,CASSQADGAYEQYF
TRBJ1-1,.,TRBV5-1,CASSLVGGTNTEAFF
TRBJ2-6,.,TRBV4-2,CASSQEGTTGANVLTF
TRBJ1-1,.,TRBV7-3,CASSQQGMGTEAFF
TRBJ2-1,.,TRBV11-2,CASMLSGSEFF
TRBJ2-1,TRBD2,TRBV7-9,CASSYFLAGAEGEQFF
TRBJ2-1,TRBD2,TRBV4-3,CASSQLAGSSYNEQFF
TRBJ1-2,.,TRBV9,CASSAQTAHGYTF
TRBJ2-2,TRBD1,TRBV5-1,CASSAGTGNTGELFF
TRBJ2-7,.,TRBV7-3,CASSLGFSYEQYF
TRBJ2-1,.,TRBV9,CASSTSPRESLYNEQFF
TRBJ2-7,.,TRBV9,CASSVGDFNSYEQYF
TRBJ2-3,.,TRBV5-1,CASSSRDILPSTDTQYF
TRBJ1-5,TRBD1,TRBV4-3,CASSQDRTGNSNQPQHF
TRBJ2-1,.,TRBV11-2,CASSFPTLGLPPDYNEQFF
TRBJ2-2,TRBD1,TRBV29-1,CSVDRGQTGELFF
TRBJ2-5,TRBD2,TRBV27,CASSGLAGEGETQYF
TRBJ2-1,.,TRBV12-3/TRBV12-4,CASSLGVSYNEQFF
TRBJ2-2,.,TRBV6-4,CASSDRYTGELFF
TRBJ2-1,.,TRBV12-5,CASGQSPLSSYNEQFF
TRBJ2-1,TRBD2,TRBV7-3,CASSETSDNEQFF
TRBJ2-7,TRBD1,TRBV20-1,CSASVGTGENEQYF
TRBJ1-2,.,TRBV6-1,CASRTASGYTF
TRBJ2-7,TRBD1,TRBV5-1,CASSYRQGDYEQYF
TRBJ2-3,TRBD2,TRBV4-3,CASSHTPGLAADTQYF
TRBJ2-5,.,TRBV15,CATSRVWGQETQYF
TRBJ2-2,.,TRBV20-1,CSARGEGLELFF
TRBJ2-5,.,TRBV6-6,CASGTLKRETQYF
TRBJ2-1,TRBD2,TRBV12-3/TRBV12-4,CASTQGIAGPLNEQFF
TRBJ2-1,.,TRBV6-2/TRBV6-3,CASRGEEGRNEQFF
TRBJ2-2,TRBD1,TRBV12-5,CASGPGTGATGELFF
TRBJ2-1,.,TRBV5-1,CASSRLPGSYNEQFF
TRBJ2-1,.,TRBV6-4,CASSDRAHNEQFF
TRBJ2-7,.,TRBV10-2,CASTPRGPLEQYF
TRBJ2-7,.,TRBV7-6,CASSPIPRSASTYEQYF
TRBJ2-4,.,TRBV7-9,CASSLDRDLNIQYF
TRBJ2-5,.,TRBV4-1,CASSQETEETQYF
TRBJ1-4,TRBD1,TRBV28,CASSFQGQASEKLFF
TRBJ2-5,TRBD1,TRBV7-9,CASSLAVPGQGGETQYF